These T cell receptor beta chains were read from a single sample in a study of vaccination and CD4 T cells after COVID-19. These receptors have no identified antigens. TCRdb passed the PCR reads through MiXCR, listing each CDR3 protein once. The top ten hold 22% of the sample, which has more than 9,000 distinct CDR3 sequences, 31% seen once. The material sequenced was CD4+ T cells from blood, cultured in vitro. Source of these receptors: a human donor in good health. CDR3s include the opening cysteine and the closing phenylalanine or tryptophan. The D gene is left open where the match is weak. Size tells how often a clone was seen (once, few, many) or the class of an expanded clone, and some rows leave it out.

v_gene: TRBV19; j_gene: TRBJ2-3; d_gene: NA; abundance: NA; CDR3aa: CASSIGARGPLTDTQYF; CDR3nt: TGTGCCAGTAGTATAGGGGCCAGGGGCCCCCTTACAGATACGCAGTATTTT
v_gene: TRBV5-4; j_gene: TRBJ2-7; d_gene: TRBD1; abundance: NA; CDR3aa: CASSTEQGAGEQYF; CDR3nt: TGTGCCAGCAGCACCGAACAGGGGGCGGGGGAGCAGTACTTC
v_gene: TRBV7-3; j_gene: TRBJ1-2; d_gene: TRBD1; abundance: NA; CDR3aa: CASSHPTGDGYTF; CDR3nt: TGTGCCAGCAGCCACCCGACAGGGGACGGCTACACCTTC
v_gene: TRBV19; j_gene: TRBJ1-1; d_gene: TRBD1; abundance: few; CDR3aa: CASSGGQYTEAFF; CDR3nt: TGTGCCAGTAGTGGGGGACAGTACACTGAAGCTTTCTTT
v_gene: TRBV3-1; j_gene: TRBJ2-7; d_gene: TRBD2; abundance: NA; CDR3aa: CASSQPGTSGTVYEQYF; CDR3nt: TGTGCCAGCAGCCAACCCGGGACTAGCGGGACCGTCTACGAGCAGTACTTC
v_gene: TRBV7-8; j_gene: TRBJ2-3; d_gene: NA; abundance: NA; CDR3aa: CASSPPRADTQYF; CDR3nt: TGTGCCAGCAGCCCCCCCCGCGCGGATACGCAGTATTTT
v_gene: TRBV7-8; j_gene: TRBJ2-5; d_gene: NA; abundance: few; CDR3aa: CASSQRSPQETQYF; CDR3nt: TGTGCCAGCAGCCAAAGATCGCCCCAAGAGACCCAGTACTTC
v_gene: TRBV5-4; j_gene: TRBJ2-7; d_gene: TRBD1; abundance: few; CDR3aa: CASSLSGTGGRYEQYF; CDR3nt: TGTGCCAGCAGCCTGTCTGGGACAGGGGGCAGGTACGAGCAGTACTTC
v_gene: TRBV29-1; j_gene: TRBJ2-2; d_gene: NA; abundance: NA; CDR3aa: CSVEGRVDTGELFF; CDR3nt: TGCAGCGTTGAAGGCAGGGTAGACACCGGGGAGCTGTTTTTT
v_gene: TRBV29-1; j_gene: TRBJ2-1; d_gene: NA; abundance: NA; CDR3aa: CSFLWNEQFF; CDR3nt: TGCAGCTTTCTATGGAATGAGCAGTTCTTC
v_gene: TRBV7-9; j_gene: TRBJ2-7; d_gene: NA; abundance: NA; CDR3aa: CASSLRPGEPTYEQYF; CDR3nt: TGTGCCAGCAGCTTACGGCCAGGGGAACCCACCTACGAGCAGTACTTC
v_gene: TRBV7-9; j_gene: TRBJ1-3; d_gene: NA; abundance: once; CDR3aa: CASSHTNSGNTIYF; CDR3nt: TGTGCCAGCAGCCACACAAACTCTGGAAACACCATATATTTT
v_gene: TRBV27; j_gene: TRBJ2-1; d_gene: TRBD2; abundance: few; CDR3aa: CASTPRGVLRTSGWASIYNEQFF; CDR3nt: TGTGCCAGCACCCCTCGGGGGGTATTAAGGACTAGCGGGTGGGCCTCTATCTACAATGAGCAGTTCTTC
v_gene: TRBV9; j_gene: TRBJ1-1; d_gene: TRBD1; abundance: NA; CDR3aa: CASSVATGTGPRLNTEAFF; CDR3nt: TGTGCCAGCAGCGTAGCTACCGGGACAGGGCCTCGTTTGAACACTGAAGCTTTCTTT
v_gene: TRBV7-3; j_gene: TRBJ2-3; d_gene: TRBD1; abundance: few; CDR3aa: CASSLAGTGFADTQYF; CDR3nt: TGTGCCAGCAGCTTGGCCGGGACAGGGTTCGCAGATACGCAGTATTTT
v_gene: TRBV28; j_gene: TRBJ2-2; d_gene: NA; abundance: NA; CDR3aa: CASSSQGGGKTGELFF; CDR3nt: TGTGCCAGCAGTTCCCAGGGAGGGGGCAAAACCGGGGAGCTGTTTTTT
v_gene: TRBV5-1; j_gene: TRBJ1-2; d_gene: TRBD1; abundance: NA; CDR3aa: CASRVGTGNYGYTF; CDR3nt: TGCGCCAGCAGGGTTGGGACAGGCAACTATGGCTACACCTTC
v_gene: TRBV4-1; j_gene: TRBJ1-1; d_gene: TRBD1; abundance: NA; CDR3aa: CASRRLAGTDEAFF; CDR3nt: TGCGCCAGCAGACGACTGGCCGGGACAGATGAAGCTTTCTTT
v_gene: TRBV7-8; j_gene: TRBJ1-5; d_gene: NA; abundance: few; CDR3aa: CASSLEFRGKNQPQHF; CDR3nt: TGTGCCAGCAGCTTAGAGTTCAGGGGTAAAAATCAGCCCCAGCATTTT
v_gene: TRBV19; j_gene: TRBJ2-7; d_gene: TRBD2; abundance: NA; CDR3aa: CASTYSSSGSYEQYF; CDR3nt: TGTGCCAGTACATATTCATCTAGCGGGAGCTACGAGCAGTACTTC
v_gene: TRBV19; j_gene: TRBJ2-7; d_gene: TRBD2; abundance: NA; CDR3aa: CASMTGTSGYEQYF; CDR3nt: TGTGCCAGTATGACGGGGACTAGCGGCTACGAGCAGTACTTC
v_gene: TRBV7-6; j_gene: TRBJ2-1; d_gene: NA; abundance: few; CDR3aa: CASSLTAGASNEQFF; CDR3nt: TGTGCCAGCAGCTTAACGGCGGGTGCTAGCAATGAGCAGTTCTTC
v_gene: TRBV2; j_gene: TRBJ2-3; d_gene: NA; abundance: NA; CDR3aa: CASGLARHTDTQYF; CDR3nt: TGTGCCAGCGGGTTAGCGAGGCACACAGATACGCAGTATTTT
v_gene: TRBV2; j_gene: TRBJ1-1; d_gene: NA; abundance: few; CDR3aa: CASSGQVNTEAFF; CDR3nt: TGTGCCAGCAGTGGACAGGTCAACACTGAAGCTTTCTTT
v_gene: TRBV28; j_gene: TRBJ1-1; d_gene: NA; abundance: few; CDR3aa: CASRPPNTEAFF; CDR3nt: TGTGCCAGCAGGCCACCAAACACTGAAGCTTTCTTT
v_gene: TRBV7-2; j_gene: TRBJ1-2; d_gene: TRBD1; abundance: few; CDR3aa: CASSRFTGQGYGYTF; CDR3nt: TGTGCCAGCAGCCGATTCACGGGACAGGGCTATGGCTACACCTTC
v_gene: TRBV5-4; j_gene: TRBJ1-2; d_gene: TRBD1; abundance: NA; CDR3aa: CASSLRTGSYGYTF; CDR3nt: TGTGCCAGCAGCCTCCGGACAGGGAGCTATGGCTACACCTTC
v_gene: TRBV12-3/TRBV12-4; j_gene: TRBJ2-2; d_gene: NA; abundance: few; CDR3aa: CASSRGGGLAGELFF; CDR3nt: TGTGCCAGCAGTAGAGGGGGAGGATTAGCCGGGGAGCTGTTTTTT
v_gene: TRBV7-3; j_gene: TRBJ1-2; d_gene: NA; abundance: NA; CDR3aa: CASSLRGAVGGYTF; CDR3nt: TGTGCCAGCAGCTTAAGGGGGGCAGTTGGGGGCTACACCTTC
v_gene: TRBV4-3; j_gene: TRBJ1-4; d_gene: NA; abundance: NA; CDR3aa: CASSQDLAKLFF; CDR3nt: TGCGCCAGCAGCCAAGACCTAGCGAAACTGTTTTTT
v_gene: TRBV30; j_gene: TRBJ1-1; d_gene: TRBD1; abundance: NA; CDR3aa: CAWSVWASTGGMNTEAFF; CDR3nt: TGTGCCTGGAGTGTATGGGCAAGTACAGGGGGGATGAACACTGAAGCTTTCTTT
v_gene: TRBV20-1; j_gene: TRBJ2-3; d_gene: TRBD1; abundance: few; CDR3aa: CSAADRGFTDTQYF; CDR3nt: TGCAGTGCGGCGGACAGGGGGTTCACAGATACGCAGTATTTT
v_gene: TRBV5-5; j_gene: TRBJ2-5; d_gene: TRBD1; abundance: few; CDR3aa: CASTRLHRDRVSQETQYF; CDR3nt: TGTGCCAGCACCCGACTCCACCGGGACAGGGTGTCCCAAGAGACCCAGTACTTC
v_gene: TRBV21-1; j_gene: TRBJ2-3; d_gene: NA; abundance: few; CDR3aa: CASSKWTQSSDTQYF; CDR3nt: TGTGCCAGCAGCAAATGGACACAATCGTCAGATACGCAGTATTTT
v_gene: TRBV28; j_gene: TRBJ2-3; d_gene: TRBD1; abundance: NA; CDR3aa: CASSLGQGATDTQYF; CDR3nt: TGTGCCAGCAGTCTGGGACAGGGGGCTACAGATACGCAGTATTTT
v_gene: TRBV19; j_gene: TRBJ2-7; d_gene: NA; abundance: NA; CDR3aa: CASSIVVGSYEQYF; CDR3nt: TGTGCCAGTAGTATCGTGGTCGGGAGCTACGAGCAGTACTTC
v_gene: TRBV19; j_gene: TRBJ2-2; d_gene: TRBD1; abundance: NA; CDR3aa: CASSRGIRGNLGTGELFF; CDR3nt: TGTGCCAGTAGTCGAGGGATCAGGGGGAATCTAGGTACCGGGGAGCTGTTTTTT
v_gene: TRBV27; j_gene: TRBJ1-5; d_gene: NA; abundance: NA; CDR3aa: CASSLSAGFNQPQHF; CDR3nt: TGTGCCAGCAGTTTATCGGCAGGGTTCAATCAGCCCCAGCATTTT
v_gene: TRBV28; j_gene: TRBJ1-5; d_gene: NA; abundance: few; CDR3aa: CASRSAGDLNSNQPQHF; CDR3nt: TGTGCCAGCAGATCTGCAGGGGACCTCAATAGCAATCAGCCCCAGCATTTT
v_gene: TRBV24-1; j_gene: TRBJ2-1; d_gene: NA; abundance: once; CDR3aa: CATSDSVFYNEQFF; CDR3nt: TGTGCCACCAGTGATTCCGTCTTTTACAATGAGCAGTTCTTC
v_gene: TRBV7-3; j_gene: TRBJ2-1; d_gene: NA; abundance: few; CDR3aa: CASSISSREAEQFF; CDR3nt: TGTGCCAGCAGCATAAGTTCGAGGGAGGCTGAGCAGTTCTTC
v_gene: TRBV12-3/TRBV12-4; j_gene: TRBJ2-5; d_gene: NA; abundance: few; CDR3aa: CASSLIGETQYF; CDR3nt: TGTGCCAGCAGTTTGATAGGGGAGACCCAGTACTTC
v_gene: TRBV6-1; j_gene: TRBJ2-7; d_gene: NA; abundance: few; CDR3aa: CASSEDLGPYYEQYF; CDR3nt: TGTGCCAGCAGTGAAGACCTTGGGCCTTACTACGAGCAGTACTTC